This T cell receptor (beta chain) was recovered during a study of shared clonotypes between healthy human individuals. Sequencing used immunoSEQ multiplex PCR; TCRdb keeps in-frame clones, though not all of them. Altogether approximately 2,000,000 clones are present, under 95% being singletons, with the ten largest covering approximately 0.4%. Sequencing was performed on naive CD4+ T cells from PBMCs. Subset in this sample: CD45RA+ positively selected. This clonotype was obtained from a man between 18 and 35 years old in good health. Some clones in this sample may be carry-over from other donors' samples.

This chain's CDR3 is CASSPSRDRGEQFF. The CDR3 coding sequence is TGCGCCAGCAGCCCTTCCCGGGACAGGGGTGAGCAGTTCTTC. This rearrangement joins TRBV5-1 to TRBJ2-1, with 10 bases that match TRBD1. CDR1 and CDR2 from the germline V gene are SGHRS and YFSETQ. CDR3 length: 14 amino acids. J gave up 9 bases and V 4 bases, and 7 bases lay outside the gene matches.